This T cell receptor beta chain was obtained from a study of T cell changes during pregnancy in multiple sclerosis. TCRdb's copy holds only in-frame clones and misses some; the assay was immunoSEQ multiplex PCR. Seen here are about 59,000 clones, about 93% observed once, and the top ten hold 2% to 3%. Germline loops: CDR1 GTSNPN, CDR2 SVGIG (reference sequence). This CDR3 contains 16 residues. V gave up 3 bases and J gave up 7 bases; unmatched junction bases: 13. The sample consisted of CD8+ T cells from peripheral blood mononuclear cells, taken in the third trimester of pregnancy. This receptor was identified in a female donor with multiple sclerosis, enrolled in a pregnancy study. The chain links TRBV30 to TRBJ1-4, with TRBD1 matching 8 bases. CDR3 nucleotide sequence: TGTGCCTGGAGCAGGGGGCCTGGTGGGGCCGGTGAAAAACTGTTTTTT. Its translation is CAWSRGPGGAGEKLFF.